This T cell receptor beta chain derives from a study of CD8+ T cells in alopecia areata (dated by TCRdb to 2016 to 2018). Broadly, across the study: Female C3H/HeJ recipients, about 6-11 weeks old, were grafted with skin from C3H/HeJ donors with spontaneous alopecia (roughly 6-12 months old). High-throughput TCRbeta sequencing was used to examine T cell clonal expansion in alopecia areata in both the C3H/HeJ mouse model and human patients. Scalp tissue and sorted CD4+ and CD8+ peripheral blood T cells from patchy and totalis/universalis alopecia areata patients and from healthy controls were covered by human TCRbeta sequencing. Scalp clonality was compared among normal scalp (n=4), patchy alopecia areata scalp (n=8), and alopecia totalis/universalis scalp (n=8). The RNA source kit depended on sample type: the PAXgene miRNA kit for fixed scalp, the miRNeasy kit for PBMCs, and the RNeasy kit for mouse skin. Amplification of TCRbeta CDR3 regions was done by immunoSEQ multiplex PCR using 35 Vbeta forward primers and 13 Jbeta reverse primers. What the authors observed across the whole study: Unlike mouse skin, which is dominated by gammadelta T cells, normal human skin has resident alphabeta T cells that are also sequenced, and this complicates analysis of the scalp TCR repertoire. Compared with normal scalp, lesional scalp had higher clonality and more expanded CD8+ clones, particularly in alopecia totalis/universalis, a pattern that suggests antigenic drive. Shared TCR sequences between patients were less evident than in mice, which may be partly attributable to HLA diversity in the patient population.

The library was generated by the immunoSEQ multiplex PCR assay. To provide template for TCR sequencing, every sample had RNA extracted and reverse transcribed into cDNA. SuperScript III was used to make first-strand cDNA, primed with a 2:1 mix of oligo-dT and random hexamers. A synthetic immune receptor repertoire was used to measure amplification bias, and any remaining bias was corrected computationally. Libraries were sequenced on Illumina HiSeq with 60 bp reads covering the CDR3, read from J toward V. On the study's bioinformatics: After raw reads were preprocessed to remove errors, the CDR3 was defined following IMGT conventions as running from the conserved cysteine to phenylalanine. Clonality was calculated as 1 minus Shannon entropy normalized by log2 of the number of productive unique TCRs. Whether each scalp clone was CD4 or CD8 was inferred by checking scalp TCRbeta sequences against the CD4 and CD8 repertoires from sorted blood. The clones in this table, taken by TCRdb from immuneACCESS, are in-frame only. Not every clone is retained; where verified, under half of the shortfall comes from an unresolved V gene, and the cause of the rest is unknown. V and J calls and clone size follow that table, whereas D and trimming were derived from the DNA. This sample is represented by around 100,000 clones, with no singletons among them. The ten largest clones represent around 20% of the sample.

A word on this clone: Its antigen remains undetermined. The gene names and germline sequences used here belong to the mouse. The CDR3 end is not reached by the read, which stops 4 residues before it; the germline J gene fills it in.

The germline V gene (reference sequence) gives CDR1 as NSQYPW and CDR2 as LRSPGD. The CDR3 covers 17 residues, taking in both the cysteine and the phenylalanine. Shown are 39 bases from within the CDR3, in frame from base 1. V and J are trimmed by 0 bases and 0 bases, and the gene matches miss 4 bases of the junction. This receptor chain uses TRBV1 and TRBJ2-3, with TRBD2 identical over 9 junction bases. Material for sequencing was lesional skin. The sequence came from a C3H/HeJ mouse with alopecia areata. Mice belonging to this strain carry MHC haplotype H2-k. CDR3 sequence: CTCSAETGGTSAETLYF. The part of the CDR3 DNA that was read is TGCACCTGCAGTGCAGAGACTGGGGGAACTAGTGCAGAA.